The clone carrying this T cell receptor beta chain has a count of ten or more. No antigen is known for it. Cells sorted as Tregs were CD4+, CD25+ and CD127-/low. General study results and limits: Tumor Treg TCRs overlapped most with tumor naive CD4+ cells. Tumor memory CD4+ T cell TCR gene usage was found to cluster with blood and lymph node memory CD4+ cells and with lymph node naive CD4+ cells. Whole repertoires were not studied in the larger cohort, only one V-J beta rearrangement.

Constant-region reverse primers amplified full-length variable regions, followed by semi-nested Nested Universal Primer A PCR. TCRdb analysed the 5' RACE reads with MiXCR anew, one entry per CDR3 protein. This sample carries roughly 45,000 distinct CDR3 sequences, 22% of them seen once, and the ten largest clones take 3.5% to 4.5%. The length of the CDR3 is 14 residues. V lost 4 bases to trimming and J lost 3 bases, with 12 bases between them. Germline V gene sequence: CDR1 MGHRA, CDR2 YSYEKL. The J gene is TRBJ2-5, the V gene TRBV4-1, with D perhaps being TRBD1 or TRBD2 (5 bases each). Input material: Tregs sorted from a lymph node. This clonotype was obtained from a female donor with breast cancer. The CDR3 loop reads CASSPRDAEETQYF. CDR3 DNA sequence: TGCGCCAGCAGCCCCCGGGACGCAGAAGAGACCCAGTACTTC.